Listed here is a single T cell receptor beta chain. Its specific antigen is unknown. No much larger clonotype is one base removed from it; base qualities were not supplied. TCRdb records Illumina MiSeq as the sequencer. Genomic DNA from sorted T cell subsets served as template for TCRbeta CDR3 amplification. The TCRbeta CDR3 region was amplified by multiplex PCR with 30 forward and 13 reverse primers. AMPure XP beads were used to purify the PCR products, after which a second roughly 25-cycle PCR added indices and adaptors. Libraries were gel-purified using the QIAquick Gel Extraction Kit before sequencing. The paper's data handling went like this. Paired-end reads were merged using FLASH and were aligned with IgBLAST to IMGT V, D and J germline references. Reads with below 70% alignment identity to germline references were discarded, and roughly 12,000,000 reads were retained study-wide. CDR3 boundaries, reading frame and productivity were assigned according to IMGT definitions. A highly-expanded clone was defined as any clone making up 1% or more of reads, and normalized Shannon entropy served as the measure of diversity. Group differences in Shannon entropy were tested with unpaired two-tailed t-tests. The public sequencing data were trimmed at Q25 with fastp and processed into clonotypes with MiXCR by TCRdb, which kept only in-frame beta chains. Each CDR3 protein gets just one entry, which takes the most common genes and DNA from the rows behind it. TCRdb's processing, not the study's, gives the V and J calls here. Counted in this sample were some 250,000 distinct CDR3 sequences; around 50% of them appeared once. The ten largest clones represent about 13% of the sample.

V gives up 1 base and J gives up 8 bases, and the segment between their germline ends measures 20 bases. The germline V gene encodes CDR1 SNHLY and CDR2 FYNNEI. The CDR3 has 16 amino acids, counting the end cysteine and phenylalanine. Only the CDR3 part of the read is kept: 48 bases, read in frame from the first base. These data originate in a study of type 1 and type 2 diabetes patients listed by TCRdb under 2016. Study-wide context: Recruited in China, the cohort was made up of 9 or 10 type 1 diabetes patients, a few type 2 diabetes patients and about 6 nondiabetic controls. Across the study, CD4+ and CD8+ T cells were positively selected from PBMCs using CD4 or CD8 MicroBeads on MACS columns. The whole study generated fewer than 25 million paired-end reads. TCRbeta repertoires were profiled by high-throughput sequencing in the study to compare type 1 diabetes, type 2 diabetes and nondiabetic individuals. Type 2 diabetes patients served as a disease comparison group for the type 1 diabetes patients. Similar V gene usage was observed when roughly 20-cycle and approximately 25-cycle amplification were compared, suggesting similar primer efficiencies and random PCR bias. Paired-end sequencing of TCRbeta libraries was performed on Illumina HiSeq 2000 or MiSeq instruments. Study-wide findings and limitations: Because only a limited number of T2D and control samples were sequenced, some T1D-only HECs might also be present in more T2D or control samples. Age and gender were not matched between study groups, possibly biasing interpretation. Type 2 diabetes patients had few highly-expanded CD4+ clones (median one), and those clones made up a median approximately 3.9% of reads. In both CD4+ and CD8+ T cells, type 2 diabetes repertoires were highly diverse and significantly more diverse than type 1 diabetes repertoires. Highly correlated V and J gene usage patterns were observed for type 2 diabetes and control samples, with an average of around 0.97 between samples.

All diabetic patients met standard classification criteria for type 1 or type 2 diabetes, with glucose and C-peptide assessed by WHO-recommended methods. Donors were excluded if they had other autoimmune diseases or infections within the previous four weeks. An approximately 10-milliliter sample of peripheral blood was drawn from every participant. LymphoPrep density separation was used to isolate PBMCs. Sequenced: peripheral blood mononuclear cells (PBMCs). This receptor was obtained from a man younger than 30 with type 2 diabetes. The chain employs TRBV2 and TRBJ1-2; no D segment can be confidently identified. For the CDR3, the sequence is CASSEGEGRTPSGYTF. The DNA sequence is given as TGTGCCAGCAGTGAAGGGGAGGGCAGGACTCCTTCGGGCTACACCTTC. With all but the CDR3 taken from the reference TRBV2 and TRBJ1-2 genes, the full variable domain is: EPEVTQTPSHQVTQMGQEVILRCVPISNHLYFYWYRQILGQKVEFLVSFYNNEISEKSEIFDDQFSVERPDGSNFTLKIRSTKLEDSAMYFCASSEGEGRTPSGYTFGSGTRLTVV.